This is a list of T cell receptor beta chains from one sample in a study of blood T cell repertoires in COVID-19. The protocol was immunoSEQ multiplex PCR, while the TCRdb copy is restricted to in-frame clones and leaves out a portion. The data show fewer than 200,000 clones, about 83% seen once. Specimen: peripheral blood. These receptors all come from a woman between 70 and 85 years old with COVID-19, enrolled during active disease. The CDR3 runs from the conserved cysteine through the conserved F or W. Each record gives: D gene, clone size, V gene, J gene, CDR3 protein, CDR3 DNA. A D gene is named only where the DNA matches it firmly. Clone size, where shown, is once, few, many, or a class for clones that have expanded.

D gene: -
clone size: -
V gene: TRBV18
J gene: TRBJ1-2
CDR3 protein: CASKLGVDYGYTF
CDR3 DNA: TGTGCCAGTAAACTCGGGGTAGACTATGGCTACACCTTC

D gene: TRBD1
clone size: -
V gene: TRBV2
J gene: TRBJ2-5
CDR3 protein: CASSYRGRWETQYF
CDR3 DNA: TGTGCCAGCAGTTACAGGGGGCGCTGGGAGACCCAGTACTTC

D gene: TRBD1
clone size: -
V gene: TRBV30
J gene: TRBJ1-6
CDR3 protein: CAWSRDRGNSPLHF
CDR3 DNA: TGTGCCTGGAGTCGGGACAGGGGAAATTCACCCCTCCACTTT

D gene: -
clone size: -
V gene: TRBV25-1
J gene: TRBJ2-4
CDR3 protein: CASSGPSPGANIQYF
CDR3 DNA: TGTGCCAGCAGTGGCCCTTCGCCAGGGGCAAACATTCAGTACTTC

D gene: TRBD1
clone size: -
V gene: TRBV5-4
J gene: TRBJ1-2
CDR3 protein: CASKLQTGGHYGYTF
CDR3 DNA: TGTGCCAGCAAGCTACAGACAGGGGGCCACTATGGCTACACCTTC

D gene: -
clone size: -
V gene: TRBV6-2/TRBV6-3
J gene: TRBJ1-3
CDR3 protein: CASSRGQTSSGNTIYF
CDR3 DNA: TGTGCCAGCAGTCGAGGACAGACAAGCTCTGGAAACACCATATATTTT

D gene: -
clone size: -
V gene: TRBV27
J gene: TRBJ2-1
CDR3 protein: CASSLYGGRHDEQFF
CDR3 DNA: TGTGCCAGCAGCCTCTACGGGGGAAGGCACGATGAGCAGTTCTTC

D gene: -
clone size: -
V gene: TRBV7-8
J gene: TRBJ1-2
CDR3 protein: CASSLGRAYGYTF
CDR3 DNA: TGTGCCAGCAGCTTGGGCAGGGCATATGGCTACACCTTC

D gene: -
clone size: -
V gene: TRBV27
J gene: TRBJ1-6
CDR3 protein: CASSFNGHSPLHF
CDR3 DNA: TGTGCCAGCAGTTTTAATGGCCACTCACCCCTCCACTTT

D gene: -
clone size: -
V gene: TRBV7-2
J gene: TRBJ2-1
CDR3 protein: CASSLELLAAYNEQFF
CDR3 DNA: TGTGCCAGCAGCTTAGAGTTATTAGCAGCCTACAATGAGCAGTTCTTC

D gene: TRBD2
clone size: once
V gene: TRBV28
J gene: TRBJ2-7
CDR3 protein: CAITRSLAGSSYEQYF
CDR3 DNA: TGTGCCATTACCCGGAGTTTAGCGGGTAGCTCCTACGAGCAGTACTTC

D gene: TRBD1
clone size: -
V gene: TRBV7-9
J gene: TRBJ1-5
CDR3 protein: CASSQGGNQPQHF
CDR3 DNA: TGTGCCAGCAGCCAGGGGGGTAATCAGCCCCAGCATTTT

D gene: -
clone size: -
V gene: TRBV6-6
J gene: TRBJ1-2
CDR3 protein: CASSTQVEKRVYGYTF
CDR3 DNA: TGTGCCAGCAGTACGCAGGTGGAGAAGCGGGTCTATGGCTACACCTTC

D gene: -
clone size: -
V gene: TRBV27
J gene: TRBJ2-5
CDR3 protein: CASSSGRRETQYF
CDR3 DNA: TGTGCCAGCAGTTCTGGGAGAAGGGAGACCCAGTACTTC

D gene: TRBD1
clone size: -
V gene: TRBV28
J gene: TRBJ2-7
CDR3 protein: CASTSGGTGSNEQYF
CDR3 DNA: TGTGCCAGCACCTCCGGTGGGACAGGTTCGAACGAGCAGTACTTC

D gene: -
clone size: -
V gene: TRBV12-3/TRBV12-4
J gene: TRBJ2-5
CDR3 protein: CASSSGETQYF
CDR3 DNA: TGTGCCAGCAGTTCCGGGGAGACCCAGTACTTC

D gene: TRBD1
clone size: -
V gene: TRBV6-6
J gene: TRBJ1-2
CDR3 protein: CASNDRGYGYTF
CDR3 DNA: TGTGCCAGCAATGACAGGGGATATGGCTACACCTTC

D gene: -
clone size: -
V gene: TRBV6-6
J gene: TRBJ2-7
CDR3 protein: CASSGSRYEQYF
CDR3 DNA: TGTGCCAGCAGCGGGTCCCGCTACGAGCAGTACTTC

D gene: -
clone size: -
V gene: TRBV28
J gene: TRBJ1-5
CDR3 protein: CASSSPGDHSNQPQHF
CDR3 DNA: TGTGCCAGCAGTTCGCCTGGAGATCATAGCAATCAGCCCCAGCATTTT

D gene: -
clone size: -
V gene: TRBV7-9
J gene: TRBJ1-1
CDR3 protein: CASSPSTANTEAFF
CDR3 DNA: TGTGCCAGCAGCCCCTCGACAGCGAACACTGAAGCTTTCTTT

D gene: TRBD2
clone size: -
V gene: TRBV9
J gene: TRBJ2-2
CDR3 protein: CASSVGLAGDLSNTGELFF
CDR3 DNA: TGTGCCAGCAGCGTAGGGTTAGCGGGAGATCTCTCCAACACCGGGGAGCTGTTTTTT

D gene: -
clone size: once
V gene: TRBV19
J gene: TRBJ1-2
CDR3 protein: CASSTSTGQAGYTF
CDR3 DNA: TGTGCCAGTAGTACATCGACAGGCCAGGCTGGCTACACCTTC

D gene: TRBD1
clone size: -
V gene: TRBV3-1/TRBV3-2
J gene: TRBJ1-6
CDR3 protein: CASSSPGQNSPLHF
CDR3 DNA: TGTGCCAGCAGCTCTCCGGGACAGAATTCACCCCTCCACTTT

D gene: TRBD2
clone size: -
V gene: TRBV2
J gene: TRBJ2-1
CDR3 protein: CASGATSGYNEQFF
CDR3 DNA: TGTGCCAGCGGGGCGACTAGCGGCTACAATGAGCAGTTCTTC

D gene: -
clone size: -
V gene: TRBV24-1
J gene: TRBJ2-7
CDR3 protein: CATRTDFSYEQYF
CDR3 DNA: TGTGCCACCAGGACGGACTTCTCCTACGAGCAGTACTTC

D gene: -
clone size: -
V gene: TRBV2
J gene: TRBJ1-5
CDR3 protein: CASSEGGKSNQPQHF
CDR3 DNA: TGTGCCAGCAGTGAAGGCGGGAAAAGCAATCAGCCCCAGCATTTT

D gene: TRBD1
clone size: -
V gene: TRBV19
J gene: TRBJ1-5
CDR3 protein: CASSLQGDQPQHF
CDR3 DNA: TGTGCCAGTAGTCTACAGGGGGATCAGCCCCAGCATTTT

D gene: TRBD1
clone size: -
V gene: TRBV11-3
J gene: TRBJ1-2
CDR3 protein: CASTGTGVDGYTF
CDR3 DNA: TGTGCCAGCACAGGGACAGGGGTGGATGGCTACACCTTC

D gene: -
clone size: -
V gene: TRBV21-1
J gene: TRBJ1-2
CDR3 protein: CASSKAIHASQGYTF
CDR3 DNA: TGTGCCAGCAGCAAAGCTATCCACGCTAGTCAAGGCTACACCTTC

D gene: TRBD1
clone size: -
V gene: TRBV5-6
J gene: TRBJ2-7
CDR3 protein: CASSLTGFSEQYF
CDR3 DNA: TGTGCCAGCAGCCTGACAGGGTTCTCCGAGCAGTACTTC

D gene: -
clone size: -
V gene: TRBV5-1
J gene: TRBJ2-6
CDR3 protein: CASSLVPPGNVLTF
CDR3 DNA: TGCGCCAGCAGCTTGGTACCCCCAGGCAACGTCCTGACTTTC

D gene: TRBD2
clone size: -
V gene: TRBV28
J gene: TRBJ2-7
CDR3 protein: CASTSGGRYEQYF
CDR3 DNA: TGTGCCAGCACCTCCGGCGGGAGATACGAGCAGTACTTC

D gene: TRBD2
clone size: -
V gene: TRBV19
J gene: TRBJ2-1
CDR3 protein: CASSPSLAGGDEQFF
CDR3 DNA: TGTGCCAGTAGTCCCTCACTAGCGGGAGGGGATGAGCAGTTCTTC

D gene: TRBD1
clone size: few
V gene: TRBV6-5
J gene: TRBJ1-1
CDR3 protein: CASSYRRTGNTEAFF
CDR3 DNA: TGTGCCAGCAGTTACCGCCGGACAGGGAACACTGAAGCTTTCTTT

D gene: -
clone size: -
V gene: TRBV6-5
J gene: TRBJ1-5
CDR3 protein: CASSYPFGSSNQPQHF
CDR3 DNA: TGTGCCAGCAGTTACCCGTTCGGGAGTAGCAATCAGCCCCAGCATTTT

D gene: -
clone size: -
V gene: TRBV18
J gene: TRBJ1-6
CDR3 protein: CASSPNGGSSYNSPLHF
CDR3 DNA: TGTGCCAGCTCACCAAACGGGGGGAGCTCCTATAATTCACCCCTCCACTTT

D gene: TRBD2
clone size: -
V gene: TRBV10-2
J gene: TRBJ2-7
CDR3 protein: CASSVPQGLAGSYEQYF
CDR3 DNA: TGCGCCAGCAGTGTCCCCCAGGGACTAGCGGGGTCGTACGAGCAGTACTTC

D gene: -
clone size: -
V gene: TRBV11-2
J gene: TRBJ1-5
CDR3 protein: CASSPLSDQPQHF
CDR3 DNA: TGTGCCAGCAGCCCCCTCTCGGATCAGCCCCAGCATTTT

D gene: TRBD2
clone size: -
V gene: TRBV29-1
J gene: TRBJ2-5
CDR3 protein: CSVAGTSGSVVTQYF
CDR3 DNA: TGCAGCGTCGCCGGGACTAGCGGGAGTGTCGTGACCCAGTACTTC

D gene: -
clone size: -
V gene: TRBV10-3
J gene: TRBJ2-2
CDR3 protein: CAIRSAGRTGELFF
CDR3 DNA: TGTGCCATCAGGTCGGCAGGTCGGACCGGGGAGCTGTTTTTT

D gene: -
clone size: -
V gene: TRBV24-1
J gene: TRBJ2-2
CDR3 protein: CATSVGGSGLRKLFF
CDR3 DNA: TGTGCCACCAGTGTAGGAGGGTCAGGGCTTAGGAAGCTGTTTTTT

D gene: -
clone size: -
V gene: TRBV18
J gene: TRBJ2-7
CDR3 protein: CASSPPDSYEQYF
CDR3 DNA: TGTGCCAGCTCACCACCCGACAGTTACGAGCAGTACTTC

D gene: -
clone size: -
V gene: TRBV19
J gene: TRBJ2-5
CDR3 protein: CASSSQARETQYF
CDR3 DNA: TGTGCCAGTAGTTCACAGGCAAGGGAGACCCAGTACTTC

D gene: -
clone size: -
V gene: TRBV5-6
J gene: TRBJ2-7
CDR3 protein: CASSLGTGSSAYEQYF
CDR3 DNA: TGTGCCAGCAGCTTGGGCACAGGGAGTAGTGCGTACGAGCAGTACTTC